One and the same sample provided the 15 T cell receptor beta chains below, sequenced in a study of PD-1 blockade in classical Hodgkin lymphoma. Measured with immunoSEQ multiplex PCR; TCRdb has only the in-frame clones, and not every one. The profile shows approximately 61,000 clones, 85% to 90% of them singletons. Following autologous stem cell transplantation, relapse occurred in every patient, and exposure to brentuximab vedotin varied. The source material was peripheral blood mononuclear cells (PBMCs), sampled at baseline. These receptors all come from a human donor with classical Hodgkin lymphoma.

V is TRBV7-9 and J is TRBJ1-2; D remains unclear. Trimming left V 2 bases short and J 0 bases short, with 13 bases between. Germline V gene lookup returns CDR1 SEHNR and CDR2 FQNEAQ (reference sequence). CDR3 length: 16 amino acids. The CDR3 here is CASSLRGSETNYGYTF. Written as DNA, the CDR3 is TGTGCCAGCAGCTTAAGAGGTTCCGAGACTAACTATGGCTACACCTTC.

In this sample, this clone turned up once. The chain employs TRBV25-1 and TRBJ2-5, with a tentative D call TRBD2 (7 bases). Trimming left V 2 bases short and J 0 bases short, with 13 bases between. Germline loops: CDR1 MGHDK, CDR2 SYGVNS. This CDR3 is 16 amino acids long. CDR3 coding DNA: TGTGCCAGCAGTGAAACGGGGGGCAGGTACCAAGAGACCCAGTACTTC. It yields the protein CASSETGGRYQETQYF.

The chain employs TRBV10-1 and TRBJ2-3; D unresolved. The length of the CDR3 is 14 residues. Germline V CDR1 and CDR2: WNHNN, SYGVQD (reference sequence). V lost 4 bases to trimming and J lost 3 bases, with 11 bases between them. CDR3 DNA: TGCGCCAGCAGTGTTACCAGAGAAACAGATACGCAGTATTTT. This gives the protein CASSVTRETDTQYF.

This clone was counted a single time. This rearrangement joins TRBV5-6 to TRBJ2-2; TRBD2 is a possible D gene (5 bases). Germline loops: CDR1 SGHDT, CDR2 YYEEEE. Deletions cut 3 bases from V and 8 bases from J, with 11 bases between. The CDR3 length is 13 residues. CDR3 in DNA: TGTGCCAGCAGCTCGGACTCTCATGGGGAGCTGTTTTTT. Translating gives CASSSDSHGELFF. Full variable domain (rest looked up from reference TRBV5-6 and TRBJ2-2): DAGVTQSPTHLIKTRGQQVTLRCSPKSGHDTVSWYQQALGQGPQFIFQYYEEEERQRGNFPDRFSGHQFPNYSSELNVNALLLGDSALYLCASSSDSHGELFFGEGSRLTVL.

The sample holds one count of this clone. The chain employs TRBV5-1 and TRBJ2-5; D is possibly TRBD2 (5 bases). CDR1 is SGHRS, CDR2 YFSETQ, per germline. CDR3 length equals 16 residues. Trimming took off 0 bases at V and 5 bases at J, with 17 bases between the two ends. CDR3 protein: CASSLDEGTFTETQYF. The CDR3 region has the DNA TGCGCCAGCAGCTTGGATGAGGGCACGTTTACGGAGACCCAGTACTTC.

Here the CDR3 reads CASRLDATFYEQYF. The DNA of the CDR3 is TGCGCCAGCAGACTAGACGCGACCTTCTACGAGCAGTACTTC. The V call is TRBV5-1, the J call TRBJ2-7; TRBD2 might be the D (5 bases). CDR1 is SGHRS, CDR2 YFSETQ, per germline. Trimming cost V 5 bases and J 3 bases, with 15 bases left between them. CDR3 size: 14 residues. The full variable domain, with the rest looked up from reference TRBV5-1 and TRBJ2-7, is KAGVTQTPRYLIKTRGQQVTLSCSPISGHRSVSWYQQTPGQGLQFLFEYFSETQRNKGNFPGRFSGRQFSNSRSEMNVSTLELGDSALYLCASRLDATFYEQYFGPGTRLTVT.

The gene calls are TRBV7-2 and TRBJ2-5; perhaps TRBD1 as D (7 bases). The CDR3 contains 17 residues. Germline CDR1 reads SGHTA; CDR2 reads FQGNSA. The V gene lost 5 bases and the J gene lost 5 bases, with 24 bases spanning the gap. CDR3 nucleotides: TGTGCCAGCAGCCGACACGCCCAGACAGGGAGGAGTGAGACCCAGTACTTC. Translating it yields CASSRHAQTGRSETQYF.

This clone turned up a few times. The CDR3 DNA is TGTGCCAGCAGAAACCGGGACAGCGGAAATTCACCCCTCCACTTT. Translation: CASRNRDSGNSPLHF. J is TRBJ1-6 and V is TRBV2; TRBD1 aligns across 7 bases. Trimming removed 6 bases from V and 7 bases from J; junction bases left unmatched: 9. From germline, CDR1 is SNHLY and CDR2 FYNNEI. The CDR3 contains 15 residues.

V gene TRBV5-1 combines with J gene TRBJ2-5; D is possibly TRBD2 (6 bases). The germline gives CDR1 SGHRS, CDR2 YFSETQ. The CDR3 sequence is 16 residues long. The ends were cut back, 4 bases at V and 1 base at J, with 17 bases in the middle. The CDR3 coding sequence is TGCGCCAGCAGCCCGGATTTCCCGGGGGTCCAAGAGACCCAGTACTTC. It translates to CASSPDFPGVQETQYF.

The chain employs TRBV10-3 and TRBJ2-5, with D possibly matching TRBD2 (6 bases). V was shortened by 2 bases and J by 5 bases, with 12 bases between the two germline ends. Germline lookup yields CDR1 ENHRY and CDR2 SYGVKD. This CDR3 comprises 14 residues. The DNA of the CDR3 is TGTGCCATCAGTGAGCCAGCGGGTGGGGAGACCCAGTACTTC. Amino acids: CAISEPAGGETQYF.

The V and J genes are TRBV6-1 and TRBJ1-5; a weak D match, TRBD1 (5 bases). Germline V CDR1 and CDR2: MNHNS, SASEGT. Trimming removed 5 bases from V and 4 bases from J, with 9 bases in between. This CDR3 spans 13 amino acids. CDR3: CASSWGGNQPQHF. CDR3 bases: TGTGCCAGCAGTTGGGGGGGGAATCAGCCCCAGCATTTT.

The CDR3 region is CASSQEVGAQYF. The CDR3 DNA is TGCGCCAGCAGCCAAGAGGTAGGCGCGCAGTATTTT. V is TRBV4-1 and J is TRBJ2-3, with no clear D. The germline CDR1 and CDR2 sequences are MGHRA and YSYEKL. The CDR3 covers 12 residues. V lost 0 bases and J lost 10, with 8 bases in between.

The rearrangement uses TRBV4-2 and TRBJ2-7; D is perhaps TRBD1 (6 bases). This CDR3 is 14 amino acids long. V was cut by 1 base and J by 2 bases, with 9 bases left in between. CDR1 LGHNA and CDR2 YNFKEQ come from the germline V gene. The CDR3 region is CASSQVGTPYEQYF. CDR3 DNA: TGTGCCAGCAGCCAAGTGGGGACACCCTACGAGCAGTACTTC.

The chain links TRBV18 to TRBJ1-1; possible D gene TRBD1, 6 bases. This CDR3 contains 14 residues. Trimming took 3 bases from V and 4 from J, leaving 12 bases between them. Looked up from germline, CDR1 is KGHSH and CDR2 is LQKENI. This chain's CDR3 is CASSPGGSGTEAFF. In nucleotides, the CDR3 is TGTGCCAGCTCACCGGGGGGCTCGGGCACTGAAGCTTTCTTT.

V and J are TRBV21-1 and TRBJ2-4; TRBD1, the table's D call, lacks a check against the DNA. TRBV21-1 is a known pseudogene. This CDR3 is 16 amino acids long. The CDR3 loop is CASSSDLQQRKNIQYF. CDR3 in DNA: TGTGCCAGCAGCTCGGATCTACAGCAAAGAAAAAACATTCAGTACTTC.